Detailed here is one T cell receptor beta chain. The antigen is undetermined. This entry is derived from a study of cytomegalovirus exposure and HLA in healthy donors. Study results and limitations: Later, an analysis found that common viral pathogens appeared to be linked with several of the most significant clusters. By a later analysis, the bulk of CMV-associated TCR beta chains appeared HLA-restricted. Later analysis revealed greater clonal expansion in HLA-associated TCR beta chains than in equally common others.

Primers for the PCR totalled 60 Vbeta and 13 Jbeta. Per the authors' pipeline: Tens of millions of unique TCR beta chains, 9 million to 14 million shared, were counted in a later analysis. Using immunoSEQ multiplex PCR, the repertoire was profiled, and TCRdb retains in-frame clones only, with some absent. The V and J calls and clone size come from that table; D and trimming were worked out from the DNA. The top ten hold around 1.5% of the sample, which has some 80,000 clones, around 76% seen once. The CDR3 length is 16 residues. V lost 1 base and J 3 bases, leaving 13 bases between the germline ends. Germline lookup yields CDR1 MDHEN and CDR2 SYDVKM.

Input material: PBMCs. The chain uses TRBV28 and TRBJ1-3; D unclear. This receptor was obtained from a man aged 35 to 55 in good health and CMV-seronegative. CDR3 coding DNA: TGTGCCAGCAGTTTATTGGGAGGGATAGGTGGAAACACCATATATTTT. It translates to CASSLLGGIGGNTIYF.